A single sample is the source of the 20 T cell receptor beta chains below, sequenced in a study of cytomegalovirus exposure and HLA in healthy donors. Both 60 Vbeta primers and 13 Jbeta primers went into the PCR. Using immunoSEQ multiplex PCR, the repertoire was profiled, and TCRdb retains in-frame clones only, with some absent. The sample records some 150,000 clones, about 87% being singletons. Sequencing input: PBMCs. The receptors were sampled from a woman aged 30 to 39 in good health and CMV-seronegative.

J is TRBJ1-5 and V is TRBV6-1; 7 bases are a match to TRBD1. The CDR3 covers 16 residues. The ends lost 4 bases at V and 0 bases at J; junction bases unmatched: 6. CDR1 and CDR2 (germline): MNHNS, SASEGT. Written as DNA, the CDR3 is TGTGCCAGCAGTGCCCGGGGACAGCTTAGCAATCAGCCCCAGCATTTT. Translated, it gives CASSARGQLSNQPQHF.

The chain carries TRBV27 and TRBJ2-7, with 7 bases fitting TRBD1. Germline V CDR1 and CDR2: MNHEY, SMNVEV (reference sequence). CDR3 length: 14 amino acids. V trimming: 6 bases; J trimming: 2 bases; junction bases outside the gene matches: 7. For the CDR3, the DNA is TGTGCCAGCAGGAGGACAGGTGAACCCTACGAGCAGTACTTC. Its protein is CASRRTGEPYEQYF.

The chain uses TRBV7-9 and TRBJ2-7; 12 bases are shared with TRBD2. The CDR3 contains 16 residues. After removal of 5 bases from V and 3 bases from J, the junction contained 8 bases not matched to a gene. CDR1 SEHNR and CDR2 FQNEAQ come from the germline V gene (reference sequence). CDR3 sequence (DNA): TGTGCCAGCAGCCCTGTTGGACTAGCGGGGAACTACGAGCAGTACTTC. Its translation: CASSPVGLAGNYEQYF. Full variable domain (outside the CDR3, taken from reference TRBV7-9 and TRBJ2-7): DTGVSQNPRHKITKRGQNVTFRCDPISEHNRLYWYRQTLGQGPEFLTYFQNEAQLEKSRLLSDRFSAERPKGSFSTLEIQRTEQGDSAMYLCASSPVGLAGNYEQYFGPGTRLTVT.

CDR3 residues: CSVAPRQGNTEAFF. The CDR3 region has the DNA TGCAGCGTCGCGCCTCGTCAGGGGAACACTGAAGCTTTCTTT. V is TRBV29-1 and J is TRBJ1-1; weak D call: TRBD1 (5 bases). Germline V lookup: CDR1 SQVTM, CDR2 ANQGSEA. This CDR3 spans 14 amino acids. V was cut by 6 bases and J by 1 base, with 15 bases left in between.

The V gene is TRBV4-1, the J gene TRBJ2-3; 9 nucleotides line up with TRBD2. Germline CDR1 is MGHRA and CDR2 is YSYEKL. V trimming: 2 bases; J trimming: 3 bases; junction bases outside the gene matches: 6. The CDR3 covers 16 residues. CDR3 coding DNA: TGCGCCAGCAGCCAACTACCGGGACTAGCAACAGATACGCAGTATTTT. Translated: CASSQLPGLATDTQYF.

The rearrangement uses TRBV5-6 and TRBJ2-2; 9 nucleotides agree with TRBD1. CDR1 and CDR2 (germline): SGHDT, YYEEEE. The CDR3 spans 15 residues. After removal of 4 bases from V and 6 bases from J, the junction contained 7 bases not matched to a gene. This CDR3 reads CASSPTGGRAGELFF. The CDR3 DNA is TGTGCCAGCAGCCCTACAGGGGGCCGAGCCGGGGAGCTGTTTTTT.

The chain employs TRBV6-1 and TRBJ2-1; TRBD2 matches at 7 bases. The V segment lost 6 bases and the J segment 3 bases; nucleotides outside the gene matches: 5. CDR1 and CDR2 (germline): MNHNS, SASEGT. This CDR3 comprises 14 residues. CDR3 protein: CASRPSGSYNEQFF. The CDR3, as DNA: TGTGCCAGCAGGCCTAGCGGAAGCTACAATGAGCAGTTCTTC.

The chain joins TRBV7-6 to TRBJ1-5, with no clear D. V gave up 5 bases and J gave up 5 bases, with 13 bases separating them. Germline lookup yields CDR1 SGHVS and CDR2 FNYEAQ. This CDR3 contains 14 residues. The CDR3 DNA reads as TGTGCCAGCAGCCCCTTCCTGGCCGATCAGCCCCAGCATTTT. Translating it yields CASSPFLADQPQHF.

This sequence joins TRBV7-9 and TRBJ2-7, with no clear D. CDR1 and CDR2 from the germline V gene are SEHNR and FQNEAQ (reference sequence). V dropped 2 bases and J dropped 5 bases, with 13 bases sitting between them. The CDR3 runs to 14 residues. The DNA for the CDR3 is TGTGCCAGCAGCTTAATCTGGGCACCTAACGAGCAGTACTTC. Protein sequence: CASSLIWAPNEQYF.

The V and J genes are TRBV29-1 and TRBJ2-5; TRBD2 matches 10 bases. The DNA end is more similar to TRBJ2-7, so the J call may be wrong. There are 15 residues in the CDR3. Germline V lookup: CDR1 SQVTM, CDR2 ANQGSEA. For the CDR3, the DNA is TGCAGCGTATCCAGACTAGCGGGCCTTTGGGACGAGCAGTACTTC. This encodes CSVSRLAGLWDEQYF.

The rearrangement uses TRBV30 and TRBJ2-7, with 8 bases aligning to TRBD1. Germline CDR1 and CDR2: GTSNPN and SVGIG (reference sequence). The CDR3 has 15 residues. With 3 bases clipped from V and 2 bases from J, the junction kept 9 bases outside the gene matches. CDR3: CAWRAGTGTPYEQYF. The CDR3 DNA reads TGTGCCTGGAGAGCAGGGACAGGAACGCCCTACGAGCAGTACTTC.

This clone was recorded only once. This chain links TRBV10-3 with TRBJ1-1, with D maybe TRBD1 (5 bases). V lost 5 bases and J lost 4, with 14 bases in between. CDR3 length equals 14 residues. CDR1 and CDR2 (germline): ENHRY, SYGVKD. CDR3 in DNA: TGTGCCATCAGTTCTCAGGGATTGGGCACTGAAGCTTTCTTT. It is translated as CAISSQGLGTEAFF.

The J gene is TRBJ1-2, the V gene TRBV7-9; TRBD1 might be the D (5 bases). The CDR3 loop spans 15 amino acids. Trimming shortened V by 6 bases and J by 8 bases, and 22 bases separated the two germline ends. Germline V lookup: CDR1 SEHNR, CDR2 FQNEAQ (reference sequence). CDR3 DNA sequence: TGTGCCAGCAGTTCGCTCCCGCGGGGCGCGGGGGGCTACACCTTC. Translation gives CASSSLPRGAGGYTF.

This clone was picked up one time. In nucleotides, the CDR3 is TGTGCCAGCAGCCCGCGACTCCAGGGAGGGGATGAAAAACTGTTTTTT. Protein: CASSPRLQGGDEKLFF. The chain couples TRBV7-6 to TRBJ1-4; D is perhaps TRBD1 (5 bases). Germline V gene data show CDR1 as SGHVS and CDR2 as FNYEAQ. The CDR3 is 16 amino acids. The V gene lost 5 bases and the J gene lost 6 bases, with 19 bases spanning the gap. The variable domain in full, with the rest retrieved from reference TRBV7-6 and TRBJ1-4, is GAGVSQSPRYKVTKRGQDVALRCDPISGHVSLYWYRQALGQGPEFLTYFNYEAQQDKSGLPNDRFSAERPEGSISTLTIQRTEQRDSAMYRCASSPRLQGGDEKLFFGSGTQLSVL.

V usage is TRBV6-5 and J usage is TRBJ2-7, with 8 positions matching TRBD1. The length of the CDR3 is 14 residues. Germline CDR1 and CDR2: MNHEY and SVGAGI. V shed 4 bases and J 6 bases; nucleotides not matched to a gene: 8. CDR3 region: CASSSGQALREQYF. CDR3 nucleotides: TGTGCCAGCAGTTCGGGACAGGCCCTCCGCGAGCAGTACTTC.

This chain joins TRBV5-5 and TRBJ1-4, with D possibly being TRBD1 (6 bases). Germline CDR1 reads SGHKS; CDR2 reads YYEKEE (reference sequence). Trimming stripped 4 bases from V and 7 bases from J, with 11 bases between. This CDR3 spans 13 amino acids. In nucleotides, the CDR3 is TGTGCCAGCAGCATTCGGACAGCTGAAAAACTGTTTTTT. This encodes CASSIRTAEKLFF.

The V call is TRBV2, the J call TRBJ1-4; no clear D. The CDR3 runs 13 residues. The germline V and J ends were trimmed by 8 bases and 8 bases, with 15 bases remaining between them. Germline lookup yields CDR1 SNHLY and CDR2 FYNNEI. This chain's CDR3 is CASCAGFREKLFF. CDR3 DNA: TGTGCCAGCTGTGCCGGGTTTAGGGAAAAACTGTTTTTT.

The rearrangement uses TRBV6-5 and TRBJ1-6; D may be TRBD1 (5 bases). V lost 3 bases and J lost 8, with 11 bases in between. The CDR3 totals 14 residues. From germline, CDR1 is MNHEY and CDR2 SVGAGI. For the CDR3, the DNA is TGTGCCAGCAGTTATTTGACAGTTGATTCACCCCTCCACTTT. Protein product: CASSYLTVDSPLHF.

The chain uses TRBV15 and TRBJ1-4, with D uncertain. The CDR3 has 15 residues. CDR1 is LNHNV and CDR2 is YYDKDF in the germline V gene (reference sequence). The V gene lost 1 base and the J gene lost 3 bases, with 9 bases spanning the gap. The CDR3 loop is CATSRGTPPNEKLFF. CDR3 nucleotide sequence: TGTGCCACCAGCAGAGGGACTCCTCCTAATGAAAAACTGTTTTTT.

The chain carries TRBV4-3 and TRBJ1-4; the D gene is possibly TRBD1 (5 bases). V lost 0 bases to trimming and J lost 8 bases, with 13 bases between them. From germline, CDR1 is LGHNA and CDR2 YSLEER. The CDR3 has 15 residues. The CDR3 is CASSQESRGMEKLFF. CDR3 nucleotide sequence: TGCGCCAGCAGCCAAGAGTCACGGGGGATGGAAAAACTGTTTTTT.